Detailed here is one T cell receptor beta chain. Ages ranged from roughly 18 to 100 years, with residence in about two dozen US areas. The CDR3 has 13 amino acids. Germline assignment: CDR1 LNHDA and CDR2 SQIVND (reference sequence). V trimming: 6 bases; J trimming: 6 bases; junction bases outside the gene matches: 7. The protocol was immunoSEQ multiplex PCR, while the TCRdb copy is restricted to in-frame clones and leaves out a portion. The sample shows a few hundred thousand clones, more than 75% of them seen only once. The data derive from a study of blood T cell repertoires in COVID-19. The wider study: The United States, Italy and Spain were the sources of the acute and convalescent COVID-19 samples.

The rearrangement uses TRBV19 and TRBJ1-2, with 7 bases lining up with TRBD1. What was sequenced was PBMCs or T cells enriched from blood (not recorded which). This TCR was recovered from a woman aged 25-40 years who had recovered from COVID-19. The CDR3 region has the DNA TGTGCCAGTAGCCGAACAGGGGTCGATGGCTACACCTTC. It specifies CASSRTGVDGYTF. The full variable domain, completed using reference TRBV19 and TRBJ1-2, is DGGITQSPKYLFRKEGQNVTLSCEQNLNHDAMYWYRQDPGQGLRLIYYSQIVNDFQKGDIAEGYSVSREKKESFPLTVTSAQKNPTAFYLCASSRTGVDGYTFGSGTRLTVV.